This T cell receptor (beta chain) came from a study of T cells in tuberculosis. The germline V gene has CDR1 SEHNR and CDR2 FQNEAQ (reference sequence). V was clipped by 5 bases and J by 5 bases, with 12 bases between them. This CDR3 is 13 amino acids long. Cells were sorted from thawed PBMC rested overnight and stained with GMM-loaded CD1B tetramer, viability dye and anti-CD3. The lipid loaded on the CD1B tetramers was C32 glucose monomycolate from Rhodococcus equi. About 100,000 tetramer-negative cells were sorted from each donor. Sequencing was performed with immunoSEQ multiplex PCR; in TCRdb, only in-frame clones are kept and a portion is missing. Of approximately 59,000 clones listed, around 90% were seen once; the top ten hold just over 20%.

The clonotype originates from an adult woman with latent tuberculosis. The chain recombines TRBV7-9 with TRBJ2-5; tentatively, D is TRBD2 (6 bases). The sequencing sample was made of CD1b-GMM tetramer-negative cells sorted from PBMCs. The CDR3 spells CASSRSSVETQYF. As DNA, the CDR3 is TGTGCCAGCAGCCGCTCTAGCGTTGAGACCCAGTACTTC.